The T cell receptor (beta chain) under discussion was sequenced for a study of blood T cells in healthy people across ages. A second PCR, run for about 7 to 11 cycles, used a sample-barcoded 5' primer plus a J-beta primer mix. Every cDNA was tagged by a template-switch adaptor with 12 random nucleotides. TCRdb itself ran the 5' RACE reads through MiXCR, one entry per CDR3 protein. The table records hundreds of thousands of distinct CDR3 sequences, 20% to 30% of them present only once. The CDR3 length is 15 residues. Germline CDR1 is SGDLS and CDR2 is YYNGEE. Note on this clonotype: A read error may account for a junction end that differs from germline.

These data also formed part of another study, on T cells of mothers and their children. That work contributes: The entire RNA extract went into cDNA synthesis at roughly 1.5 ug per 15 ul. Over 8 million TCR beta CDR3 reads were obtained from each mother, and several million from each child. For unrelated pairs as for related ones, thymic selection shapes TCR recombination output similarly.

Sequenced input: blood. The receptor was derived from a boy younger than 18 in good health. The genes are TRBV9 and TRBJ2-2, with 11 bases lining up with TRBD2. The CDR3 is CASSVPSGRSGELLF. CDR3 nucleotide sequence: TGTGCCAGCAGCGTTCCTAGCGGGAGGAGCGGGGAGCTGCTTTTT. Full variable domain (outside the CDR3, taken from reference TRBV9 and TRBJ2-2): DSGVTQTPKHLITATGQRVTLRCSPRSGDLSVYWYQQSLDQGLQFLIQYYNGEERAKGNILERFSAQQFPDLHSELNLSSLELGDSALYFCASSVPSGRSGELLFGEGSRLTVL.